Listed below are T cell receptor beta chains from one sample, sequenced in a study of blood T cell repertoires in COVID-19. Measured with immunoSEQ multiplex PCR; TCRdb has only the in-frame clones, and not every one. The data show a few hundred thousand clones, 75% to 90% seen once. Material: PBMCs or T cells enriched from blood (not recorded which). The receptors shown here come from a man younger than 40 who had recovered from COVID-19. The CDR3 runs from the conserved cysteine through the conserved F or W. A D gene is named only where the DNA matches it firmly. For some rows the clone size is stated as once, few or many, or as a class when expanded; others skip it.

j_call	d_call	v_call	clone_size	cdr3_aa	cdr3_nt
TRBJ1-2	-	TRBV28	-	CASTDGSYFYGYTF	TGTGCCAGCACCGATGGGAGTTACTTCTATGGCTACACCTTC
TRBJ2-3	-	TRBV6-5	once	CASSYPGAGTQYF	TGTGCCAGCAGTTACCCGGGAGCCGGTACGCAGTATTTT
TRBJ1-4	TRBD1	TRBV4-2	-	CASSQGYRDRVEEKLFF	TGTGCCAGCAGCCAAGGGTACCGGGACAGGGTGGAGGAAAAACTGTTTTTT
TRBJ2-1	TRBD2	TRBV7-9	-	CASSETSGHYNEQFF	TGTGCCAGCAGCGAGACTAGCGGTCACTACAATGAGCAGTTCTTC
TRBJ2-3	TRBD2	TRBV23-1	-	CASSQQGEGGLTDTQYF	TGCGCCAGCAGTCAACAAGGAGAGGGAGGGTTGACAGATACGCAGTATTTT
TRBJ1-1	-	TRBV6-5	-	CASSYFRVAGNTEAFF	TGTGCCAGCAGTTATTTTAGGGTCGCGGGAAACACTGAAGCTTTCTTT
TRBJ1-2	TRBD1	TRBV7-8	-	CASRPGQGARHYGYTF	TGTGCCAGCAGACCCGGACAGGGGGCGCGACACTATGGCTACACCTTC
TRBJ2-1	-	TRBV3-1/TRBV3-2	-	CASSQVLSGSGIGNEQFF	TGTGCCAGCAGCCAAGTTTTAAGCGGGTCGGGCATAGGCAATGAGCAGTTCTTC
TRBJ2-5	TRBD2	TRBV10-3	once	CAISESGGSQETQYF	TGTGCCATCAGTGAGTCGGGGGGGTCTCAAGAGACCCAGTACTTC
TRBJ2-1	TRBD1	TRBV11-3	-	CASSLGNYRGNEQFF	TGTGCCAGCAGCTTAGGCAACTACAGGGGCAATGAGCAGTTCTTC
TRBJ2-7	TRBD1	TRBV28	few	CASRIGGTGSSYEQYF	TGTGCCAGCAGAATAGGGGGGACAGGGTCCTCCTACGAGCAGTACTTC
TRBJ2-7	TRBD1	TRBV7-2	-	CASSLTGQGYEQYF	TGTGCCAGCAGCTTAACGGGACAGGGCTACGAGCAGTACTTC
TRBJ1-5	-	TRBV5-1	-	CASSLDGGINQPQHF	TGCGCCAGCAGCTTGGATGGGGGCATCAATCAGCCCCAGCATTTT
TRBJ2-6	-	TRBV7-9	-	CASSLSRTGANVLTF	TGTGCCAGCAGCTTAAGCCGGACAGGGGCCAACGTCCTGACTTTC
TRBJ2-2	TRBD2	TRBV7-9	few	CASSLVALAGPTGELFF	TGTGCCAGCAGCTTAGTGGCACTAGCGGGCCCCACCGGGGAGCTGTTTTTT
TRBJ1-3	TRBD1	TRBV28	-	CASTLPGGSGNTIYF	TGTGCCAGCACGCTCCCAGGGGGCTCTGGAAACACCATATATTTT
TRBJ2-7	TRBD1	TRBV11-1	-	CASSKGQSLFQQYF	TGTGCCAGCAGCAAGGGACAGAGCTTATTCCAGCAGTACTTC
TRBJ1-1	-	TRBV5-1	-	CASSLQQNTEAFF	TGCGCCAGCAGCTTACAGCAGAACACTGAAGCTTTCTTT
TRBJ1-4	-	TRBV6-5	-	CASSRGLAGKLFF	TGTGCCAGCAGTCGGGGACTCGCGGGAAAACTGTTTTTT
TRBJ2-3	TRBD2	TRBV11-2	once	CASSLTSGVTDTQYF	TGTGCCAGCAGCCTCACTAGCGGGGTCACAGATACGCAGTATTTT
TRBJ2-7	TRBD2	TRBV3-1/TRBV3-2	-	CASSRSAGFSYEQYF	TGTGCCAGCAGCCGATCAGCGGGGTTCTCCTACGAGCAGTACTTC
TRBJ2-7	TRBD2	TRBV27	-	CASSTSSGRAYEQYF	TGTGCCAGCAGTACATCTAGCGGGAGGGCGTACGAGCAGTACTTC
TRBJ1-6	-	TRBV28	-	CASSSGSPLHF	TGTGCCAGCAGTTCAGGGTCACCCCTCCACTTT
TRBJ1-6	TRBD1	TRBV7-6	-	CASGGDRDSPLHF	TGTGCCAGCGGTGGGGACAGGGATTCACCCCTCCACTTT
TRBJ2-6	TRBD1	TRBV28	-	CASSSRTGVGANVLTF	TGTGCCAGCAGTTCCCGGACAGGGGTCGGGGCCAACGTCCTGACTTTC
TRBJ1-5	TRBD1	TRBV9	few	CASSVRIDRGLGQPQHF	TGTGCCAGCAGCGTAAGGATCGACAGGGGGCTGGGTCAGCCCCAGCATTTT
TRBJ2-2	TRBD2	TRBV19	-	CASRTPAGDITGELFF	TGTGCCAGTAGAACCCCGGCGGGAGATATAACCGGGGAGCTGTTTTTT
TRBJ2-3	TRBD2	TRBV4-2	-	CASSRGTGTSGRADTQYF	TGTGCCAGCAGCCGCGGTACTGGGACTAGCGGGAGGGCAGATACGCAGTATTTT
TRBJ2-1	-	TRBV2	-	CASSEQGTYNEQFF	TGTGCCAGCAGTGAACAGGGAACCTACAATGAGCAGTTCTTC
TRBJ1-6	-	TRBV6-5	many	CASSYQANSPLHF	TGTGCCAGCAGTTACCAGGCCAATTCACCCCTCCACTTT
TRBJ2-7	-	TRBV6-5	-	CASSSPGTRGYEQYF	TGTGCCAGCAGTTCGCCGGGGACCAGGGGCTACGAGCAGTACTTC
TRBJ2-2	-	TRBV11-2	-	CASSRSGSGELFF	TGTGCCAGCAGCCGTAGCGGATCCGGGGAGCTGTTTTTT
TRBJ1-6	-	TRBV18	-	CASSPMADNSPLHF	TGTGCCAGCTCACCGATGGCAGATAATTCACCCCTCCACTTT
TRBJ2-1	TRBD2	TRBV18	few	CASSSYPGGLNEQFF	TGTGCCAGCTCATCCTACCCGGGGGGTTTAAATGAGCAGTTCTTC
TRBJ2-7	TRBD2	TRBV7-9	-	CASSSGLAGGGLQYF	TGTGCCAGCAGCTCAGGACTAGCGGGAGGAGGACTGCAGTACTTC
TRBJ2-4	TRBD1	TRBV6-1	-	CASSERDRAWVSVAKNIQYF	TGTGCCAGCAGTGAAAGGGACAGGGCTTGGGTTTCGGTGGCCAAAAACATTCAGTACTTC
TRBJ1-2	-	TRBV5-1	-	CASSLVQENYGYTF	TGCGCCAGCAGCTTGGTTCAGGAAAACTATGGCTACACCTTC
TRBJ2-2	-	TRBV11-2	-	CASSGTGTMGGELFF	TGTGCCAGCAGCGGAACCGGGACAATGGGCGGGGAGCTGTTTTTT
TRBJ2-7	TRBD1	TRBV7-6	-	CASSSRTGGWNEQYF	TGTGCCAGCAGCTCCCGGACAGGGGGCTGGAACGAGCAGTACTTC
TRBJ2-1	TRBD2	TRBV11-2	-	CASSLVAGGRNEQFF	TGTGCCAGCAGCTTAGTAGCGGGAGGGCGCAATGAGCAGTTCTTC
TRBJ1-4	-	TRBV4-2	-	CASSQEQGANEKLFF	TGTGCCAGCAGCCAAGAACAGGGTGCTAATGAAAAACTGTTTTTT
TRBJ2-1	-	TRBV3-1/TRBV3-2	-	CASSQDELANEQFF	TGTGCCAGCAGCCAAGATGAGCTAGCAAATGAGCAGTTCTTC
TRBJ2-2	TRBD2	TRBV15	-	CATSRVGSGTHGELFF	TGTGCCACCAGCAGAGTAGGTAGCGGGACCCACGGGGAGCTGTTTTTT
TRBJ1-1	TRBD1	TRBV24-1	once	CATSRQGAGGTEAFF	TGTGCCACCAGTCGTCAGGGGGCTGGTGGCACTGAAGCTTTCTTT
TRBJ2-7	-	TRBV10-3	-	CAISDTGAVEF	TGTGCCATCAGTGATACAGGAGCCGTAGAGTTC
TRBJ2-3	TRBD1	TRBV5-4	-	CASSSGTGGSSTDTQYF	TGTGCCAGCAGCTCGGGGACAGGGGGATCTAGCACAGATACGCAGTATTTT
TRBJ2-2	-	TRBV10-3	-	CAISWGQGRAGELFF	TGTGCCATCAGTTGGGGGCAGGGGAGGGCCGGGGAGCTGTTTTTT
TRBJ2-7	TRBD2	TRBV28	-	CASGGLAGVVQYF	TGTGCCAGCGGAGGACTAGCGGGAGTTGTGCAGTACTTC